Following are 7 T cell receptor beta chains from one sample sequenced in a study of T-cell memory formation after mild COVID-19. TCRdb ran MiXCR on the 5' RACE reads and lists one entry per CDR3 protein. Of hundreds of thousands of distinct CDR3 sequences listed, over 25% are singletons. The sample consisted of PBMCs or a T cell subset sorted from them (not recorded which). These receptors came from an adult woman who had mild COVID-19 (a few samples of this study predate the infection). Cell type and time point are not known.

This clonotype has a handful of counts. The CDR3 here is CASSLGFGGLQNSPLHF. The CDR3 DNA reads TGTGCCAGCAGCTTAGGTTTCGGCGGACTGCAAAATTCACCCCTCCACTTT. V usage is TRBV7-2 and J usage is TRBJ1-6; D uncertain. The V end was cut by 1 base, the J end by 7 bases, with 17 bases between. Germline-derived CDR1 and CDR2 are SGHTA and FQGNSA. The CDR3 sequence is 17 residues long.

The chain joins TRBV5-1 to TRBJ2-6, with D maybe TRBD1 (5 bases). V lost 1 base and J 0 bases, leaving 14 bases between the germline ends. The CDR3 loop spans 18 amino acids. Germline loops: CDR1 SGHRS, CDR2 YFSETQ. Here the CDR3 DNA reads TGCGCCAGCAGCTTGTCTATTATTCAGGGCTCTGGGGCCAACGTCCTGACTTTC. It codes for CASSLSIIQGSGANVLTF.

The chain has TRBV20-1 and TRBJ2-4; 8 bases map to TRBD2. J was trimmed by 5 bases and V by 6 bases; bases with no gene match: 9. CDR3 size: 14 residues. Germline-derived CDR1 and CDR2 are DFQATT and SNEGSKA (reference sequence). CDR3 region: CSADNGGAENIQYF. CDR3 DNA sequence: TGCAGTGCAGATAACGGGGGGGCCGAAAACATTCAGTACTTC.

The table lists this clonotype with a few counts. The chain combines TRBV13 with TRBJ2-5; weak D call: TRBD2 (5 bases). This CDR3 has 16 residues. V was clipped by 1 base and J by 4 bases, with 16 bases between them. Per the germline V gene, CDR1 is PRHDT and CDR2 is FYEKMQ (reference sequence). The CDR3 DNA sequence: TGTGCCAGCAGCTTAGAAGCGGACCCCGGTCGAGAGACCCAGTACTTC. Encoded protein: CASSLEADPGRETQYF.

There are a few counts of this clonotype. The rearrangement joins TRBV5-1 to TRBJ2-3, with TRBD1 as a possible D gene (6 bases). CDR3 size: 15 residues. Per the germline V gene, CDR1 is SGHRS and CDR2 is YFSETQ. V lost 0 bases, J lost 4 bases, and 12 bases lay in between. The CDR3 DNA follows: TGCGCCAGCAGCTTGGACAGGGTGGGAGCAGATACGCAGTATTTT. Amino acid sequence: CASSLDRVGADTQYF. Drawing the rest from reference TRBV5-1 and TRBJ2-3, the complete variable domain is KAGVTQTPRYLIKTRGQQVTLSCSPISGHRSVSWYQQTPGQGLQFLFEYFSETQRNKGNFPGRFSGRQFSNSRSEMNVSTLELGDSALYLCASSLDRVGADTQYFGPGTRLTVL.

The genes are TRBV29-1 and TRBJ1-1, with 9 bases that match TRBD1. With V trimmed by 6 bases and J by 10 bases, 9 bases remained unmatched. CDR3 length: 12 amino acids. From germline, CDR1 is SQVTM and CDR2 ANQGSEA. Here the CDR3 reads CSVATGGRGAFF. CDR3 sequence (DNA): TGCAGCGTAGCCACAGGGGGCAGGGGAGCTTTCTTT.

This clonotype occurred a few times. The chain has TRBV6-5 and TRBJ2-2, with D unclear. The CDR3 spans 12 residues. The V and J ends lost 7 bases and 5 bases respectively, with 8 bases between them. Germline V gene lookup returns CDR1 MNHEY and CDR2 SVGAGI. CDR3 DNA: TGTGCCAGCACCAAGGGTACCGGGGAGCTGTTTTTT. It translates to CASTKGTGELFF.